The present entry profiles one T cell receptor (beta chain) with its context. The authors' processing: Cell counts per sample came from amplifying reference gene primers. Generated by immunoSEQ multiplex PCR, the TCRdb table keeps only in-frame clones and is missing some. For V, J and clone size, that table is used; D and trimming come from the DNA. The sample comprises roughly 300,000 clones, roughly 87% of which are singletons, and roughly 13% rests with the top ten. The CDR3 has 13 amino acids. V dropped 6 bases and J dropped 3; count of bases not matched to a gene: 3. Germline CDR1 and CDR2: MNHEY and SMNVEV (reference sequence). This sample stems from a study of blood T cell repertoires in COVID-19. Study-wide background: The study drew acute and convalescent COVID-19 samples from the United States, Italy and Spain.

The source of this sequence is a human donor in a cohort sampled during active COVID-19. The sample comprised peripheral blood. The chain couples TRBV27 to TRBJ2-7, with TRBD2 identical over 9 bases. The CDR3 reads CASRTSGNYEQYF. CDR3 in DNA: TGTGCCAGCAGGACTAGCGGAAACTACGAGCAGTACTTC.